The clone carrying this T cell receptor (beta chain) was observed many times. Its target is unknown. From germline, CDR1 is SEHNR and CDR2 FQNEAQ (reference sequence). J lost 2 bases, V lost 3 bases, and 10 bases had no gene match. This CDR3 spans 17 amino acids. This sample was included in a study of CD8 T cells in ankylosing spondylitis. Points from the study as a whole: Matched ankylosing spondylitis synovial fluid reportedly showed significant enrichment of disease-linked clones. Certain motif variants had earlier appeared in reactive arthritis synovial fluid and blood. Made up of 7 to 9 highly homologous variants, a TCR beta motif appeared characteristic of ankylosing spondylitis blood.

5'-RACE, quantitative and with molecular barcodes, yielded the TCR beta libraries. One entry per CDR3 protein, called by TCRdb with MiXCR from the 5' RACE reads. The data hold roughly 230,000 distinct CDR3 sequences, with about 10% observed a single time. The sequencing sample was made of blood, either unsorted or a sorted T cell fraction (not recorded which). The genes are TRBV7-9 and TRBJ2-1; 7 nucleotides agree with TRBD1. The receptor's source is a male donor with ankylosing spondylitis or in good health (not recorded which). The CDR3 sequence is CASSLRGRSITYNEQFF. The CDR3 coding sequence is TGTGCCAGCAGCTTGAGGGGGCGGAGTATCACCTACAATGAGCAGTTCTTC.